This T cell receptor (beta chain) was retrieved from a study of cytomegalovirus exposure and HLA in healthy donors. Study observations and caveats: The authors enumerated some 160 TCR beta chains as linked to cytomegalovirus. In presence/absence analyses, roughly uniform sequencing depth across donors was assumed. Some public TCRs appeared in many individuals, while most sequences were rare.

PCR used 60 Vbeta primers and 13 Jbeta primers. Profiled with immunoSEQ multiplex PCR; TCRdb holds only in-frame clones, not every one. Of 100,000 to 150,000 clones in the sample, 81% were seen once. Germline assignment: CDR1 SGHNT and CDR2 YYREEE (reference sequence). The ends lost 4 bases at V and 4 bases at J; junction bases unmatched: 10. The length of the CDR3 is 17 residues. In the case of this clone: The antigen is undetermined.

The chain links TRBV5-4 to TRBJ2-3; TRBD1 agrees at 12 bases. The sequence came from a man between 18 and 35 years old in good health and CMV-seropositive. Sequenced sample: PBMCs. The CDR3: CASSTRVGTGGSDTQYF. The CDR3 DNA reads TGTGCCAGCAGCACCCGGGTAGGGACAGGGGGCTCAGATACGCAGTATTTT.